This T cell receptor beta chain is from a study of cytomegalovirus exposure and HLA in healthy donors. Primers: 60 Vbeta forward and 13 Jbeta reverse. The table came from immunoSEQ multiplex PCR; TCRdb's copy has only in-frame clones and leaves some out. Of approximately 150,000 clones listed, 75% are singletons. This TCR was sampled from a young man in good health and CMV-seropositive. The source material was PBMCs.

The CDR3 bases are TGTGCTAGTGGTCTGACAGGGGGTTATGAAAAACTGTTTTTT. As protein: CASGLTGGYEKLFF. The chain couples TRBV12-5 to TRBJ1-4; 9 nucleotides align to TRBD1. Losses at the gene ends were 5 bases for V and 6 bases for J; bases not matched to a gene: 4. Germline V gene data show CDR1 as LGHNT and CDR2 as FRNRAP. There are 14 residues in the CDR3.